One and the same sample provided the 17 T cell receptor beta chains below, sequenced in a study of blood T cell repertoires in COVID-19. Profiled with immunoSEQ multiplex PCR; TCRdb holds only in-frame clones, not every one. The sample records 30,000 to 50,000 clones, 90% to 95% being singletons. The sequenced material came from peripheral blood. The origin of the receptors is a woman aged 30 to 39 in a cohort sampled during active COVID-19.

The gene calls are TRBV9 and TRBJ1-5, with 8 bases lining up with TRBD1. Looked up from germline, CDR1 is SGDLS and CDR2 is YYNGEE. The J segment lost 5 bases and the V segment lost 3 bases, leaving 7 bases of the junction unmatched. The CDR3 covers 15 residues. CDR3 DNA: TGTGCCAGCAGCGGATCCGGGACAGGTCATCAGCCCCAGCATTTT. Encoded protein: CASSGSGTGHQPQHF.

This chain links TRBV2 with TRBJ2-1, with TRBD2 matching 9 bases. The CDR3 extends over 15 amino acids. J was trimmed by 7 bases and V by 1 base; bases with no gene match: 5. The germline V gene encodes CDR1 SNHLY and CDR2 FYNNEI. The CDR3 bases are TGTGCCAGCAGTGAAGGCGCGGGAGGGGGGAATGAGCAGTTCTTC. Translation: CASSEGAGGGNEQFF.

This chain connects TRBV4-3 to TRBJ2-2; possible D gene TRBD1, 5 bases. The CDR3 runs to 15 residues. Germline lookup yields CDR1 LGHNA and CDR2 YSLEER. Deletions cut 2 bases from V and 4 bases from J, with 11 bases between. The CDR3 spells CASSQTMTATGELFF. CDR3 DNA sequence: TGCGCCAGCAGCCAAACGATGACAGCCACCGGGGAGCTGTTTTTT.

This chain uses TRBV28 with TRBJ2-1; 9 bases match TRBD2. Germline CDR1 is MDHEN and CDR2 is SYDVKM. This CDR3 has 13 amino acids. Trimming cost V 10 bases and J 7 bases; bases outside gene matches: 8. In DNA, the CDR3 is TGTGCCACTTTAGCGGGAGCGGAAAATGAGCAGTTCTTC. Encoded protein: CATLAGAENEQFF.

The chain has TRBV10-3 and TRBJ1-3; D remains unclear. Trimming cost V 3 bases and J 4 bases, with 16 bases left between them. Germline loops: CDR1 ENHRY, CDR2 SYGVKD. The CDR3 covers 16 residues. CDR3 in amino acids: CAISDPTEAAGNTIYF. The CDR3 DNA reads TGTGCCATCAGTGATCCGACGGAAGCGGCGGGAAACACCATATATTTT.

The chain links TRBV30 to TRBJ1-1; no definite D call. Trimming removed 0 bases from V and 2 bases from J, with 10 bases in between. This CDR3 has 14 residues. Germline lookup yields CDR1 GTSNPN and CDR2 SVGIG (reference sequence). The CDR3, as DNA: TGTGCCTGGAGTGTGCGGGCAGTCAACACTGAAGCTTTCTTT. It yields the protein CAWSVRAVNTEAFF.

The chain joins TRBV19 to TRBJ2-6; D perhaps matches TRBD2 (6 bases). Germline V gene sequence: CDR1 LNHDA, CDR2 SQIVND (reference sequence). The CDR3 has 15 residues. Trimming removed 3 bases from V and 0 bases from J, with 6 bases in between. The CDR3 here is CASSMGGSGANVLTF. The CDR3 DNA is TGTGCCAGTAGTATGGGGGGCTCTGGGGCCAACGTCCTGACTTTC.

The rearrangement uses TRBV3-1 (or the pseudogene TRBV3-2) and TRBJ1-3, with D unresolved. The CDR3 runs to 14 residues. Trimming took 4 bases from V and 3 from J, leaving 10 bases between them. Germline V gene data show CDR1 as LGHDT and CDR2 as YNNKEL (reference sequence). CDR3 residues: CASSPQVDGNTIYF. The CDR3 DNA sequence: TGTGCCAGCAGCCCGCAGGTAGATGGAAACACCATATATTTT.

The chain employs TRBV6-5 and TRBJ1-2, with D hard to call. Deletions cut 3 bases from V and 8 bases from J, with 16 bases between. Germline CDR1 and CDR2: MNHEY and SVGAGI. The CDR3 is made up of 14 amino acids. The CDR3 loop is CASSYGQEGEGYTF. In nucleotides, the CDR3 is TGTGCCAGCAGTTATGGGCAGGAGGGTGAAGGCTACACCTTC.

The V and J genes are TRBV5-8 and TRBJ1-1; TRBD1 is a possible D gene (5 bases). CDR1 and CDR2 from the germline V gene are SGHTS and YDEGEE. CDR3 length: 16 amino acids. Trimming took 2 bases from V and 0 from J, leaving 14 bases between them. DNA for the CDR3: TGTGCCAGCAGCTTCTCATGGGACTGGCTGAACACTGAAGCTTTCTTT. Its translation is CASSFSWDWLNTEAFF.

This chain connects TRBV28 to TRBJ2-3; D perhaps matches TRBD2 (6 bases). The germline V and J ends were trimmed by 5 bases and 4 bases, with 16 bases remaining between them. CDR3 size: 15 residues. Germline CDR1 reads MDHEN; CDR2 reads SYDVKM. CDR3 DNA: TGTGCCAGCAGTGGGGGGACGCCGTCGGCAGATACGCAGTATTTT. Its translation: CASSGGTPSADTQYF.

This clone was observed once. The V call is TRBV13, the J call TRBJ2-1, with D possibly TRBD1 on 6 matching bases. V shed 4 bases and J shed 1 base, with 17 bases lying between them. Germline V gene data show CDR1 as PRHDT and CDR2 as FYEKMQ (reference sequence). The CDR3 is 17 amino acids. The DNA for the CDR3 is TGTGCCAGCAGCTCCCCAACAGGGTGGGGGTCCTACAATGAGCAGTTCTTC. This codes for CASSSPTGWGSYNEQFF.

The chain couples TRBV29-1 to TRBJ1-5; maybe TRBD1 (6 bases). Germline V gene lookup returns CDR1 SQVTM and CDR2 ANQGSEA. Trimming left V 6 bases short and J 5 bases short, with 14 bases between. The CDR3 is 13 amino acids. The CDR3 DNA reads as TGCAGCGTCCGCAGGGGTTCGGATCAGCCCCAGCATTTT. Encoded protein: CSVRRGSDQPQHF. Combining the CDR3 with reference TRBV29-1 and TRBJ1-5 gives the whole variable domain SAVISQKPSRDICQRGTSLTIQCQVDSQVTMMFWYRQQPGQSLTLIATANQGSEATYESGFVIDKFPISRPNLTFSTLTVSNMSPEDSSIYLCSVRRGSDQPQHFGDGTRLSIL.

The chain employs TRBV7-8 and TRBJ2-1; a weak D match, TRBD2 (5 bases). V gave up 5 bases and J gave up 14 bases, with 16 bases separating them. CDR1 and CDR2 (germline): SGHVS, FQNEAQ. This CDR3 region has 12 residues. CDR3 bases: TGTGCCAGCAGCCGACACCTCGACGGGGAGTTCTTC. The encoded protein is CASSRHLDGEFF.

The chain uses TRBV7-9 and TRBJ2-1, with 9 bases matching TRBD2. This CDR3 region has 14 residues. V lost 2 bases and J lost 4; bases outside the gene matches: 0. The germline V gene has CDR1 SEHNR and CDR2 FQNEAQ (reference sequence). CDR3 DNA sequence: TGTGCCAGCAGCTTAACTAGCGGGTACAATGAGCAGTTCTTC. It specifies CASSLTSGYNEQFF.

J is TRBJ1-6 and V is TRBV5-6, with 10 positions matching TRBD1. Germline values: CDR1 SGHDT, CDR2 YYEEEE. V shed 0 bases, J shed 8 bases, and the junction held 5 bases outside the gene matches. The CDR3 is 16 residues long. The CDR3 spells CASSLEDRGADSPLHF. The DNA for the CDR3 is TGTGCCAGCAGCTTGGAGGACAGGGGGGCGGATTCACCCCTCCACTTT.

V gene TRBV19 combines with J gene TRBJ1-1; D is undetermined. CDR3 size: 11 residues. Germline assignment: CDR1 LNHDA and CDR2 SQIVND (reference sequence). Trimming took off 7 bases at V and 2 bases at J, with 5 bases between the two ends. The CDR3 coding sequence is TGTGCCAGTATGAGAAACACTGAAGCTTTCTTT. Translation gives CASMRNTEAFF.